Listed here are 13 T cell receptor beta chains from one sample, sequenced in a study of CXCR3-negative and CXCR3-positive naive CD8 T cells. The method, 5' RACE with UMI labels, was used to prepare the TRB cDNA libraries. TCRdb re-called the 5' RACE reads; every CDR3 protein appears as one record, without DNA. This sample's table reports about 82,000 distinct CDR3 sequences. Sequenced: naive CXCR3- CD8+ T cells from blood. The subset here: CD45RO-CCR7+CD27+CD95- naive CD8+ T cells lacking CXCR3 (TNR3-). The receptor set was obtained from a human donor in good health. Some clones in this sample may be carry-over from other donors' samples.

The CDR3 sequence: CATSREGYSNQPQHF. This sequence joins TRBV15 and TRBJ1-5. Germline values: CDR1 LNHNV, CDR2 YYDKDF (reference sequence). The CDR3 extends over 15 amino acids.

The V and J genes are TRBV28 and TRBJ2-7; with no DNA, the TCRdb D assignment of TRBD2 cannot be verified. CDR1 and CDR2 from the germline V gene are MDHEN and SYDVKM. This CDR3 is 16 amino acids long. CDR3 residues: CASSFSGLAVSYEQYF.

This rearrangement joins TRBV5-1 to TRBJ2-1; the D call from TCRdb, TRBD2, cannot be confirmed without DNA. Germline CDR1 SGHRS, CDR2 YFSETQ. The CDR3 extends over 16 amino acids. The CDR3 sequence is CASSLRTSGAGDEQFF.

CDR3 amino acids: CSVAPLDRGAYEQYF. V is TRBV29-1 and J is TRBJ2-7; the TCRdb D gene call, TRBD1, has no DNA to confirm it. The CDR3 loop spans 15 amino acids. Germline loops: CDR1 SQVTM, CDR2 ANQGSEA.

The rearrangement links TRBV29-1 to TRBJ2-7; TCRdb selects TRBD1, and the lack of DNA leaves this call unchecked. In germline, CDR1 is SQVTM, CDR2 ANQGSEA. The CDR3 extends over 11 amino acids. The CDR3 loop is CSVEAGLEQYF.

V usage is TRBV28 and J usage is TRBJ2-1; there is no DNA to check the TCRdb D call of TRBD2. The CDR3 is made up of 18 amino acids. Germline lookup yields CDR1 MDHEN and CDR2 SYDVKM. The CDR3 sequence: CASSLKSGALSSYNEQFF.

The rearrangement uses TRBV20-1 and TRBJ1-1; the D gene TCRdb calls, TRBD1, cannot be checked with no DNA. Germline values: CDR1 DFQATT, CDR2 SNEGSKA (reference sequence). This CDR3 has 12 amino acids. The CDR3 is CSAATGVTEAFF.

V usage is TRBV5-1 and J usage is TRBJ2-7; TCRdb names TRBD1, which stays unverified in the absence of DNA. The CDR3 is 14 amino acids. Germline CDR1 is SGHRS and CDR2 is YFSETQ. The CDR3 spells CASSLDAGGYEQYF.

This chain connects TRBV29-1 to TRBJ1-1; TCRdb reports TRBD1, a call that lacks DNA to check it against. Germline V gene data show CDR1 as SQVTM and CDR2 as ANQGSEA. The CDR3 extends over 12 amino acids. The CDR3: CSVLGQGHEAFF.

The chain is built from TRBV24-1 and TRBJ2-1; TCRdb names TRBD1, which stays unverified in the absence of DNA. Germline CDR1 reads KGHDR; CDR2 reads SFDVKD. CDR3 size: 14 residues. CDR3 region: CATSDRRQGGEQFF.

V usage is TRBV18 and J usage is TRBJ2-3. The germline V gene encodes CDR1 KGHSH and CDR2 LQKENI. CDR3 length: 16 amino acids. The CDR3 here is CASSPKTLEGTDTQYF.

The V and J genes are TRBV12-3 or TRBV12-4 and TRBJ1-3; TCRdb's D call, TRBD1, is unchecked because there is no DNA. The CDR3 extends over 14 amino acids. This CDR3 is CASSSDRGGNTIYF.

This CDR3 reads CASTPGYSSYNEQFF. This sequence joins TRBV28 and TRBJ2-1; no DNA is available, so the TRBD1 call from TCRdb remains unchecked. The germline gives CDR1 MDHEN, CDR2 SYDVKM. CDR3 length: 15 amino acids.